This T cell receptor beta chain was observed in a study of a mutant IDH1 vaccine in newly diagnosed glioma. The repertoire was sequenced with immunoSEQ multiplex PCR; TCRdb's copy has only in-frame clones and lacks some. Of tens of thousands of clones listed, roughly 86% are singletons. Points on this clone: As yet, its antigen is unknown.

The time point: week 47, end of study. What each vaccine dose contained was 300 ug of mutant IDH1 20-mer peptide, accompanied by topical imiquimod. Between the trimmed V and J ends, which lost 2 bases and 10 bases, there was a span of 14 bases. Germline CDR1 is MNHEY and CDR2 is SMNVEV (reference sequence). The CDR3 covers 14 residues. Here the sequenced sample was PBMCs, taken from a glioma patient whose treatment included an IDH1 peptide vaccine. The source of this sequence is a woman aged 45-65 years with glioma. This chain joins TRBV27 and TRBJ1-4; D unclear. In DNA form, the CDR3 reads TGTGCCAGCAGTTTAGGGCAGAGAGGAGGAAAACTGTTTTTT. As protein: CASSLGQRGGKLFF. Looking up the rest from reference TRBV27 and TRBJ1-4 gives the full variable domain: EAQVTQNPRYLITVTGKKLTVTCSQNMNHEYMSWYRQDPGLGLRQIYYSMNVEVTDKGDVPEGYKVSRKEKRNFPLILESPSPNQTSLYFCASSLGQRGGKLFFGSGTQLSVL.